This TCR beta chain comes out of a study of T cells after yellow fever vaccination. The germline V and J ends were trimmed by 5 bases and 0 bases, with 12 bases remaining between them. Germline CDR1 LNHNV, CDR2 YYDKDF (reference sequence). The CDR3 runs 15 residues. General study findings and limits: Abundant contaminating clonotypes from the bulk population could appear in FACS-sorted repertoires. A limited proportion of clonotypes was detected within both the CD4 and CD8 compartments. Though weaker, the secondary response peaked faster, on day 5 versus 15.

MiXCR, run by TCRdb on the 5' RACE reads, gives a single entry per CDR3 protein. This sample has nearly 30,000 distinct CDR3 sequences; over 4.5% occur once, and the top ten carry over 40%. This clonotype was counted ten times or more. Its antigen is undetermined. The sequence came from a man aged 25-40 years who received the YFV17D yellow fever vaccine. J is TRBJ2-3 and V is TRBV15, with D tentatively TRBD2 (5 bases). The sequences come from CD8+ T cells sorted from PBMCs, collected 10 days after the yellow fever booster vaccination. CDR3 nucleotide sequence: TGTGCCACCAGCCCGAATGAGGGCAGCACAGATACGCAGTATTTT. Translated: CATSPNEGSTDTQYF.